The TCR beta chain under discussion was sequenced for a study of blood T cells in healthy people across ages. Study-level points and caveats: Both naive CD4+ cell counts and diversity were greater in long-lived donors than in aged donors.

Combining a sample-barcoded 5' primer with a J-beta primer mix, a second PCR ran for roughly 7 to 11 cycles. Every sample returned 2.5 million or more CDR3-containing paired-end reads. In TCRdb, the 5' RACE reads were re-called with MiXCR into one record per CDR3 protein. The sample shows around 1.7 million distinct CDR3 sequences, 28% of them seen only once. About this clonotype itself: Its antigen is still unknown.

V was cut by 1 base and J by 5 bases, with 12 bases left in between. Germline V gene data show CDR1 as LNHNV and CDR2 as YYDKDF (reference sequence). The length of the CDR3 is 15 residues. This clonotype was obtained from a woman in her 30s in good health. Sequencing was done on a sample of blood. This chain uses TRBV15 with TRBJ2-1, with D unresolved. CDR3 bases: TGTGCCACCAGCAGAGCCAGGACCGCAAACAATGAGCAGTTCTTC. Protein sequence: CATSRARTANNEQFF.